The entry below gives a single TCR beta chain sequence along with its context. The antigen is unknown. The source of the sample is a study of T cells in localized non-small cell lung cancer. Study-level results: Adjacent lung had a median around 60 of the 100 largest tumor clones. A denser population of T cells in blood accompanied longer overall survival.

Clones were read by immunoSEQ multiplex PCR, and TCRdb kept only the in-frame ones, dropping some. The sample has 4,600 or so clones; around 29% are singletons. The ends lost 5 bases at V and 5 bases at J; junction bases unmatched: 10. The CDR3 contains 15 residues. CDR1 LNHDA and CDR2 SQIVND come from the germline V gene (reference sequence). This sample comprised lung tumor tissue, obtained before any cancer treatment. V usage is TRBV19 and J usage is TRBJ2-7, with TRBD1 matching 9 bases. This clonotype originated in a man between 40 and 69 years old with stage III squamous cell lung carcinoma. CDR3: CASSYTGTGSHEQYF. The DNA of the CDR3 is TGTGCCAGTAGTTATACCGGGACAGGGAGCCACGAGCAGTACTTC.